One and the same sample provided the 5 T cell receptor beta chains below, sequenced in a study of CD8 T cells in ankylosing spondylitis. Each CDR3 protein is one row after TCRdb ran MiXCR on the 5' RACE reads. Of 250,000 to 300,000 distinct CDR3 sequences listed, 20% are singletons. Sequenced input: blood, either unsorted or a sorted T cell fraction (not recorded which). All receptors come from a male donor with ankylosing spondylitis or in good health (not recorded which).

This clonotype was seen ten or more times. The V and J genes are TRBV5-4 and TRBJ2-3; possibly TRBD2 for D (6 bases). Germline V gene lookup returns CDR1 SGHNT and CDR2 YYREEE (reference sequence). The CDR3 contains 16 residues. Trimming took 0 bases from V and 2 from J, leaving 13 bases between them. Here the CDR3 DNA reads TGTGCCAGCAGCTTGGCCAGGGACTTTTTCACAGATACGCAGTATTTT. This sequence encodes CASSLARDFFTDTQYF.

This clonotype showed up just a few times. The chain uses TRBV27 and TRBJ1-5; no clear D. The germline CDR1 and CDR2 sequences are MNHEY and SMNVEV (reference sequence). The V end was cut by 8 bases, the J end by 6 bases, with 17 bases between. The CDR3 is made up of 14 amino acids. In nucleotides, the CDR3 is TGTGCCAGCCAGCAGCTCCCTGGGCTTCAGCCCCAGCATTTT. Amino acids: CASQQLPGLQPQHF.

This clonotype was counted between two and nine times. The CDR3 is CASSLSSSPTQYF. The CDR3 DNA sequence: TGTGCCAGCAGTTTATCGAGCTCCCCTACGCAGTATTTT. The chain combines TRBV27 with TRBJ2-3; D ambiguous. Trimming shortened V by 0 bases and J by 8 bases, and 9 bases separated the two germline ends. The V gene's germline CDR1 is MNHEY and CDR2 SMNVEV (reference sequence). The CDR3 is 13 residues long.

In its sample, this clonotype was seen many times. This chain uses TRBV20-1 with TRBJ1-5; D is unclear. The V end lost 2 bases, the J end lost 3 bases, and 5 bases lay between the germline ends. The CDR3 is made up of 12 amino acids. Germline CDR1 is DFQATT and CDR2 is SNEGSKA (reference sequence). In nucleotides, the CDR3 is TGCAGTGCTAGAAGGTTCAATCAGCCCCAGCATTTT. Translation gives CSARRFNQPQHF.

The genes are TRBV5-5 and TRBJ2-5; D might be TRBD1 (6 bases). This CDR3 is 15 amino acids long. Trimming removed 0 bases from V and 1 base from J, with 10 bases in between. The germline CDR1 and CDR2 sequences are SGHKS and YYEKEE (reference sequence). In nucleotides, the CDR3 is TGTGCCAGCAGCTTGGGTGGGGGCTTCCAAGAGACCCAGTACTTC. Amino acids: CASSLGGGFQETQYF.